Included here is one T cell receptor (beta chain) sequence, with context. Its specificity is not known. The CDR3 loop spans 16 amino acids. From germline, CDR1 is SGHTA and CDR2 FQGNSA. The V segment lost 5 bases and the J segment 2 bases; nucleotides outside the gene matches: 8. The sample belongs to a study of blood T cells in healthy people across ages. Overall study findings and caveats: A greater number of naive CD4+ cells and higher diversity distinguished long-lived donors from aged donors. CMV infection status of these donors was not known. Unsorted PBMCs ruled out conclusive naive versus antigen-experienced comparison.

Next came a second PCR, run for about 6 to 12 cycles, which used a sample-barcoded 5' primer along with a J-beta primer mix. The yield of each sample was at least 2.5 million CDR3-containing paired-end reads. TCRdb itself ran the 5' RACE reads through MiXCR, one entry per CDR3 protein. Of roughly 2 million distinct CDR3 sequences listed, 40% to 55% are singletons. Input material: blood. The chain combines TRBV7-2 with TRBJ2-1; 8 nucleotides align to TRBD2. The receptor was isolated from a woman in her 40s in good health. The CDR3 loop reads CASSPPNGGAYNEQFF. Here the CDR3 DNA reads TGTGCCAGCAGCCCCCCCAACGGGGGGGCCTACAATGAGCAGTTCTTC.